Below, 26 T cell receptor beta chains from the same sample are listed, as sequenced in a study of graft-versus-host responses after intestinal transplantation. Their specific antigens are unknown. Only in-frame clones appear in the TCRdb table, and some are missing; sequencing was by immunoSEQ multiplex PCR. Of fewer than 150,000 clones listed, around nine tenths are singletons. The material sequenced was unstimulated CD4+ T cells sorted from spleen or lymph node cells, taken before intestinal transplant. Source of these receptors: a human donor who received an intestinal transplant.

This chain uses TRBV9 with TRBJ1-1; D not certain. The ends were cut back, 3 bases at V and 1 base at J, with 22 bases in the middle. CDR1 and CDR2 from the germline V gene are SGDLS and YYNGEE. The CDR3 runs to 18 residues. CDR3 DNA sequence: TGTGCCAGCAGCGAAAGTCCAGTCACGGGGTGGGGGAACACTGAAGCTTTCTTT. Amino acid sequence: CASSESPVTGWGNTEAFF.

The chain joins TRBV7-9 to TRBJ1-6; perhaps TRBD1 as D (6 bases). Germline V gives CDR1 SEHNR, CDR2 FQNEAQ (reference sequence). Trimming took off 5 bases at V and 7 bases at J, with 12 bases between the two ends. The CDR3 is 14 residues long. DNA of the CDR3: TGTGCCAGCAGCCAAGGGACAACCAATTCACCCCTCCACTTT. It translates to CASSQGTTNSPLHF.

The V and J genes are TRBV7-9 and TRBJ1-2, with D unclear. Per germline, CDR1 SEHNR and CDR2 FQNEAQ (reference sequence). The length of the CDR3 is 13 residues. The V gene lost 4 bases and the J gene lost 3 bases, with 9 bases spanning the gap. The CDR3 region has the DNA TGTGCCAGCAGCTACACACCTGACTATGGCTACACCTTC. This sequence encodes CASSYTPDYGYTF.

This chain connects TRBV7-8 to TRBJ2-5; 10 nucleotides match TRBD2. CDR3 length equals 16 residues. The V gene end was trimmed by 1 base and the J gene end by 5 bases; junction bases not matched to a gene: 7. The germline CDR1 and CDR2 sequences are SGHVS and FQNEAQ. CDR3 DNA sequence: TGTGCCAGCAGCTTAGGTCAGCTAGCGGGGGTTGAGACCCAGTACTTC. It specifies CASSLGQLAGVETQYF.

This CDR3 reads CASSHQGPANVLTF. The DNA of the CDR3 is TGCGCCAGCAGTCACCAGGGGCCCGCTAACGTCCTGACTTTC. The chain carries TRBV23-1 and TRBJ2-6, with a possible D match to TRBD1 (6 bases). Being an ORF, TRBV23-1 has a function that is uncertain. This CDR3 is 14 amino acids long. The V and J ends lost 3 bases and 10 bases respectively, with 13 bases between them.

The CDR3 DNA follows: TGTGCCAGCAGTCCCGAGTACCACAATGAGCAGTTCTTC. It codes for CASSPEYHNEQFF. The chain combines TRBV2 with TRBJ2-1; D gene ambiguous. The germline V and J ends were trimmed by 5 bases and 5 bases, with 10 bases remaining between them. In germline, CDR1 is SNHLY, CDR2 FYNNEI. The CDR3 is made up of 13 amino acids.

The chain employs TRBV7-6 and TRBJ2-3; 9 nucleotides align to TRBD2. Germline assignment: CDR1 SGHVS and CDR2 FNYEAQ. This CDR3 comprises 15 residues. The V segment lost 3 bases and the J segment 3 bases; nucleotides outside the gene matches: 4. CDR3 bases: TGTGCCAGCAGCTTTAGCGGGGGAGGTACAGATACGCAGTATTTT. Amino acids: CASSFSGGGTDTQYF.

The chain is built from TRBV6-5 and TRBJ1-1, with D unresolved. The CDR3 runs 12 residues. V was clipped by 7 bases and J by 5 bases, with 11 bases between them. Germline V gene data show CDR1 as MNHEY and CDR2 as SVGAGI. The CDR3 here is CASIKGGTEAFF. The CDR3 DNA reads TGTGCCAGCATAAAAGGTGGGACTGAAGCTTTCTTT.

This clone has a single count. The rearrangement links TRBV19 to TRBJ1-2, with no clear D. Per the germline V gene, CDR1 is LNHDA and CDR2 is SQIVND (reference sequence). This CDR3 spans 12 amino acids. V lost 5 bases and J 4 bases, leaving 8 bases between the germline ends. The CDR3 loop is CASSGPVYGYTF. Written as DNA, the CDR3 is TGTGCCAGTAGTGGACCAGTCTATGGCTACACCTTC. Drawing the rest from reference TRBV19 and TRBJ1-2, the complete variable domain is DGGITQSPKYLFRKEGQNVTLSCEQNLNHDAMYWYRQDPGQGLRLIYYSQIVNDFQKGDIAEGYSVSREKKESFPLTVTSAQKNPTAFYLCASSGPVYGYTFGSGTRLTVV.

The V and J genes are TRBV5-1 and TRBJ2-3; D not certain. Between the trimmed V and J ends, which lost 0 bases and 3 bases, there was a span of 5 bases. CDR3 size: 13 residues. Germline V gene data show CDR1 as SGHRS and CDR2 as YFSETQ. The CDR3: CASSLDGTDTQYF. CDR3 DNA sequence: TGCGCCAGCAGCTTGGATGGGACAGATACGCAGTATTTT. The variable domain in full, completed from reference TRBV5-1 and TRBJ2-3, reads KAGVTQTPRYLIKTRGQQVTLSCSPISGHRSVSWYQQTPGQGLQFLFEYFSETQRNKGNFPGRFSGRQFSNSRSEMNVSTLELGDSALYLCASSLDGTDTQYFGPGTRLTVL.

The chain has TRBV27 and TRBJ2-6, with D unresolved. The CDR3 extends over 17 amino acids. V dropped 6 bases and J dropped 0 bases, with 15 bases sitting between them. CDR1 MNHEY and CDR2 SMNVEV come from the germline V gene (reference sequence). CDR3 region: CASRTFLGNSGANVLTF. The CDR3 nucleotides are TGTGCCAGCAGGACATTCCTTGGGAACTCTGGGGCCAACGTCCTGACTTTC.

The chain has TRBV5-4 and TRBJ1-1; D is unclear. Germline V gene sequence: CDR1 SGHNT, CDR2 YYREEE (reference sequence). V lost 1 base and J lost 1, with 14 bases in between. The CDR3 totals 16 residues. Here the CDR3 DNA reads TGTGCCAGCAGCTTGTTGGTAGCCGTGGGGAACACTGAAGCTTTCTTT. As protein: CASSLLVAVGNTEAFF.

Written as DNA, the CDR3 is TGTGCCAGCAGTTACTCACTAGCGGGGGGGCCGAATGAGCAGTTCTTC. Encoded protein: CASSYSLAGGPNEQFF. The V gene is TRBV6-5, the J gene TRBJ2-1; 13 bases agree with TRBD2. CDR3 length: 16 residues. Losses at the gene ends were 0 bases for V and 7 bases for J; bases not matched to a gene: 3. Germline V gene data show CDR1 as MNHEY and CDR2 as SVGAGI.

This chain joins TRBV4-2 and TRBJ2-7, with 15 bases aligning to TRBD2. The CDR3 has 16 amino acids. With 4 bases clipped from V and 6 bases from J, the junction kept 7 bases outside the gene matches. The germline CDR1 and CDR2 sequences are LGHNA and YNFKEQ. In DNA, the CDR3 is TGTGCCAGCAGCCGTGGACTAGCGGGGGGGCCAGGCGAGCAGTACTTC. Amino acids: CASSRGLAGGPGEQYF.

The chain carries TRBV5-4 and TRBJ2-5; a weak D match, TRBD2 (7 bases). The CDR3 runs to 16 residues. CDR1 is SGHNT, CDR2 YYREEE, per germline (reference sequence). The V gene lost 4 bases and the J gene lost 1 base, with 17 bases spanning the gap. CDR3 amino acids: CASSVTGRGGQETQYF. DNA of the CDR3: TGTGCCAGCAGCGTGACAGGTCGCGGGGGCCAAGAGACCCAGTACTTC.

The chain uses TRBV7-9 and TRBJ1-1; a weak D match, TRBD1 (5 bases). In germline, CDR1 is SEHNR, CDR2 FQNEAQ (reference sequence). V was clipped by 3 bases and J by 1 base, with 6 bases between them. This CDR3 contains 13 residues. CDR3 in DNA: TGTGCCAGCAGCTTTGGGGGGAACACTGAAGCTTTCTTT. This gives the protein CASSFGGNTEAFF.

The chain has TRBV12-5 and TRBJ2-7; possibly TRBD1 for D (6 bases). The V gene lost 0 bases and the J gene lost 3 bases, with 12 bases spanning the gap. Germline values: CDR1 LGHNT, CDR2 FRNRAP. The CDR3 sequence is 15 residues long. This chain's CDR3 is CASGLVTGSFYEQYF. The CDR3 nucleotides are TGTGCTAGTGGTTTGGTAACAGGGAGCTTCTACGAGCAGTACTTC.

The genes are TRBV5-1 and TRBJ1-2, with D perhaps TRBD1 (5 bases). V lost 0 bases to trimming and J lost 2 bases, with 11 bases between them. The CDR3 is made up of 15 amino acids. Germline loops: CDR1 SGHRS, CDR2 YFSETQ. CDR3 region: CASSLGDRPNYGYTF. The CDR3 DNA reads TGCGCCAGCAGCTTGGGTGACAGACCGAACTATGGCTACACCTTC.

The chain combines TRBV6-1 with TRBJ1-5; D call uncertain. Deletions cut 4 bases from V and 3 bases from J, with 10 bases between. Germline lookup yields CDR1 MNHNS and CDR2 SASEGT. The CDR3 loop spans 14 amino acids. This chain's CDR3 is CASSVLPVNQPQHF. The CDR3, as DNA: TGTGCCAGCAGTGTTTTGCCCGTCAATCAGCCCCAGCATTTT.

The chain's CDR3 is CASRDPYNEQFF. DNA for the CDR3: TGTGCCAGCCGGGACCCCTACAATGAGCAGTTCTTC. The chain couples TRBV19 to TRBJ2-1, with D perhaps being TRBD1 or TRBD2 (5 bases each). Germline-derived CDR1 and CDR2 are LNHDA and SQIVND (reference sequence). V was clipped by 9 bases and J by 2 bases, with 8 bases between them. The CDR3 consists of 12 residues.

With regard to this clone: Its ends do not fully match the called genes, so a read error is possible. The chain couples TRBV5-4 to TRBJ2-2; TRBD2 matches 7 bases. This CDR3 contains 15 residues. Germline assignment: CDR1 SGHNT and CDR2 YYREEE (reference sequence). The CDR3 loop reads CASTLGGVNTGELFF. Here the CDR3 DNA reads TGTGCCAGCACCTTGGGGGGGGTTAACACCGGGGAGCTGTTTTTT.

This clone has just a few counts. For the CDR3, the DNA is TGTGCCAGCAGCCGCTGGACAGGATATAGCAATCAGCCCCAGCATTTT. Residues: CASSRWTGYSNQPQHF. This chain joins TRBV5-6 and TRBJ1-5; 7 nucleotides line up with TRBD1. Trimming removed 4 bases from V and 0 bases from J; junction bases left unmatched: 7. The length of the CDR3 is 16 residues. Germline V gene lookup returns CDR1 SGHDT and CDR2 YYEEEE.

The chain employs TRBV7-8 and TRBJ2-7; TRBD2 is a possible D gene (7 bases). V was cut by 0 bases and J by 2 bases, with 14 bases left in between. Germline CDR1 and CDR2: SGHVS and FQNEAQ. The CDR3 spans 16 residues. The CDR3 nucleotides read TGTGCCAGCAGCTTAGCATCCGGGGGGCTAACCTACGAGCAGTACTTC. Amino acids: CASSLASGGLTYEQYF.

The chain carries TRBV2 and TRBJ1-1, with no clear D. CDR1 SNHLY and CDR2 FYNNEI come from the germline V gene. Trimming shortened V by 4 bases and J by 2 bases, and 11 bases separated the two germline ends. The CDR3 spans 14 residues. Here the CDR3 reads CASSGRHVNTEAFF. The CDR3 nucleotides are TGTGCCAGCAGTGGTCGACACGTCAACACTGAAGCTTTCTTT.

J is TRBJ2-5 and V is TRBV5-1, with 7 bases aligning to TRBD2. This CDR3 spans 12 amino acids. The V gene end was trimmed by 4 bases and the J gene end by 3 bases; junction bases not matched to a gene: 0. Germline lookup yields CDR1 SGHRS and CDR2 YFSETQ. CDR3 region: CASSGREETQYF. CDR3 bases: TGCGCCAGCAGCGGGAGGGAAGAGACCCAGTACTTC.

V usage is TRBV2 and J usage is TRBJ2-3; 8 nucleotides line up with TRBD2. The junction had 4 bases not matched to a gene; V was cut back by 4 bases and J by 7 bases. Germline V gene data show CDR1 as SNHLY and CDR2 as FYNNEI. The CDR3 spans 13 residues. The CDR3 here is CASSAGGAYTQYF. The DNA for the CDR3 is TGTGCCAGCAGTGCCGGGGGGGCTTATACGCAGTATTTT.